The present T cell receptor (beta chain) was sequenced within a study of cytomegalovirus exposure and HLA in healthy donors. Study-wide results and limits: Most TCRs appeared rarely, but some public TCRs recurred in many donors. Evidence from a later analysis indicated that most CMV-associated TCR beta chains looked HLA-restricted. Both high specificity and high sensitivity reportedly marked the classifier's diagnosis of cytomegalovirus status. A later analysis found TCR association rates differed by HLA locus, highest for DRB1 and lowest for HLA-C.

PCR amplification relied on 60 Vbeta primers (plus 13 Jbeta primers). Repertoires were generated with immunoSEQ multiplex PCR, while TCRdb's copy carries only in-frame clones and drops some. In the table there are about 130,000 clones, approximately 80% of which are singletons. Points on this clone: The antigen is undetermined.

This CDR3 contains 14 residues. The J segment lost 0 bases and the V segment lost 5 bases, leaving 7 bases of the junction unmatched. Per germline, CDR1 GTSNPN and CDR2 SVGIG (reference sequence). Sequencing input: PBMCs. This receptor was identified in a male donor in good health and CMV-seropositive. The chain has TRBV30 and TRBJ2-7; 7 bases line up with TRBD2. The CDR3: CAWGLGGSSYEQYF. CDR3 bases: TGTGCCTGGGGCTTGGGCGGGAGCTCCTACGAGCAGTACTTC.